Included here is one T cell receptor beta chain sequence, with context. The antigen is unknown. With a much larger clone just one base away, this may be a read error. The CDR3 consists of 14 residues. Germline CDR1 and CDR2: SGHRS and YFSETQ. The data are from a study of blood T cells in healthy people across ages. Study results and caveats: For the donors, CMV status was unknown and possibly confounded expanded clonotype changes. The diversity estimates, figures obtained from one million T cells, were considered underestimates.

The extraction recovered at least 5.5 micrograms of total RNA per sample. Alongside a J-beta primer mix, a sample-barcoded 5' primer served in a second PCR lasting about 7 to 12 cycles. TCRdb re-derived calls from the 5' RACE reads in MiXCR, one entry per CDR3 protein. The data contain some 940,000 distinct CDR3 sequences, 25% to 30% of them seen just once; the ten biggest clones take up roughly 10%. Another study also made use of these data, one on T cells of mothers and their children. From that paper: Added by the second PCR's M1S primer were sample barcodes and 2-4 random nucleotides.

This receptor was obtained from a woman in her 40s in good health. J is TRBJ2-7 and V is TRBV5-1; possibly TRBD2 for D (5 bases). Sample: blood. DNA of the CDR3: TGCGCCAGCAGCTTGGCGGGAAGGGTGTACGAGCAGGACTTC. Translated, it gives CASSLAGRVYEQDF.